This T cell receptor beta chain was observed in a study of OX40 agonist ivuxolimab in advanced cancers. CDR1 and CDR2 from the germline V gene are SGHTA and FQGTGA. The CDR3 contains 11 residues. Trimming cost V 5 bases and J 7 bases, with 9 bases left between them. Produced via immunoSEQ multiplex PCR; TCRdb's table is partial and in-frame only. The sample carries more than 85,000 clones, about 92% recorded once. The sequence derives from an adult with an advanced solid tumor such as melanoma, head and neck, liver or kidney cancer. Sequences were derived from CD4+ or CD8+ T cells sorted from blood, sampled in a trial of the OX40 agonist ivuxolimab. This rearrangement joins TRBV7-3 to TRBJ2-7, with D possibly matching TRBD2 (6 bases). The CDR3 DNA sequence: TGTGCCAGCAGCCGTGGGACTGAGCAGTACTTC. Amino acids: CASSRGTEQYF.